One and the same sample provided the 26 T cell receptor beta chains below, sequenced in a study of cytomegalovirus exposure and HLA in healthy donors. The PCR was carried out with 60 Vbeta primers and 13 Jbeta primers. Profiling relied on immunoSEQ multiplex PCR, and the TCRdb table lists in-frame clones only, not all of them. Of about 190,000 clones listed, roughly 76% are singletons. Sequencing input: PBMCs. These receptors were taken from a woman aged 25 to 39 in good health and CMV-seropositive.

Points on this clone: A read error may produce the germline difference seen at one junction end. The chain employs TRBV6-5 and TRBJ2-1, with 7 bases identical to TRBD2. Per germline, CDR1 MNHEY and CDR2 SVGAGI. The CDR3 sequence is 11 residues long. As DNA, the CDR3 is TGTGCCAGCAGTCAAGGGACTATCTCGGTCTTC. It codes for CASSQGTISVF.

The J gene is TRBJ1-1, the V gene TRBV7-8; no reliable D call. The CDR3 has 13 amino acids. Trimming pared 5 bases from V and 1 base from J, leaving 8 bases between. Looked up from germline, CDR1 is SGHVS and CDR2 is FQNEAQ. The CDR3 loop reads CASSAAGNTEAFF. The CDR3 nucleotides read TGTGCCAGCAGCGCCGCAGGGAACACTGAAGCTTTCTTT.

The V and J genes are TRBV6-5 and TRBJ1-6; D ambiguous. The CDR3 length is 14 residues. The germline V gene has CDR1 MNHEY and CDR2 SVGAGI. V was cut by 2 bases and J by 10 bases, with 12 bases left in between. The CDR3 spells CASSYREGLSPLHF. In nucleotides, the CDR3 is TGTGCCAGCAGTTACCGGGAGGGTTTGTCACCCCTCCACTTT.

The genes are TRBV9 and TRBJ2-1, with 10 bases aligning to TRBD1. Germline V lookup: CDR1 SGDLS, CDR2 YYNGEE. There are 13 residues in the CDR3. Trimming removed 6 bases from V and 9 bases from J; junction bases left unmatched: 6. The CDR3 here is CASTPGQGSEQFF. The CDR3 DNA is TGTGCCAGCACCCCGGGACAGGGGTCTGAGCAGTTCTTC.

Here the CDR3 DNA reads TGTGCCAGCAGACGCGGGGGCGACTACAATGAGCAGTTCTTC. Translating it yields CASRRGGDYNEQFF. The genes are TRBV6-5 and TRBJ2-1, with a weak D call TRBD2 (7 bases). The CDR3 covers 14 residues. Per germline, CDR1 MNHEY and CDR2 SVGAGI. Trimming cost V 6 bases and J 3 bases, with 12 bases left between them.

V gene TRBV6-5 combines with J gene TRBJ2-6; tentative D call: TRBD1 (5 bases). Germline lookup yields CDR1 MNHEY and CDR2 SVGAGI. Trimming took 4 bases from V and 0 from J, leaving 10 bases between them. This CDR3 comprises 16 residues. The CDR3 spells CASSSTTGSGANVLTF. In DNA form, the CDR3 reads TGTGCCAGCAGTTCCACCACAGGCTCTGGGGCCAACGTCCTGACTTTC.

The CDR3 spells CASSLNMRGGGTDTQYF. The CDR3 nucleotides read TGTGCCAGCAGTTTAAATATGCGAGGGGGGGGTACAGATACGCAGTATTTT. The chain has TRBV27 and TRBJ2-3, with D maybe TRBD2 (7 bases). V dropped 2 bases and J dropped 3 bases, with 18 bases sitting between them. This CDR3 region has 17 residues. Germline V CDR1 and CDR2: MNHEY, SMNVEV (reference sequence).

The gene calls are TRBV18 and TRBJ1-6; maybe TRBD1 (6 bases). Germline CDR1 is KGHSH and CDR2 is LQKENI. The CDR3 has 14 amino acids. V was cut by 5 bases and J by 9 bases, with 14 bases left in between. The DNA for the CDR3 is TGTGCCAGCTCAGTCGACAGGATCGGTTCACCCCTCCACTTT. Translating it yields CASSVDRIGSPLHF. Full variable domain (missing parts from reference TRBV18 and TRBJ1-6): NAGVMQNPRHLVRRRGQEARLRCSPMKGHSHVYWYRQLPEEGLKFMVYLQKENIIDESGMPKERFSAEFPKEGPSILRIQQVVRGDSAAYFCASSVDRIGSPLHFGNGTRLTVT.

The genes are TRBV2 and TRBJ1-1; possible D gene TRBD1, 5 bases. V lost 5 bases to trimming and J lost 0 bases, with 10 bases between them. The germline CDR1 and CDR2 sequences are SNHLY and FYNNEI. CDR3 length: 14 amino acids. CDR3 loop: CASSSQGMNTEAFF. The CDR3 DNA sequence: TGTGCCAGCAGTTCTCAGGGAATGAACACTGAAGCTTTCTTT. The variable domain in full, completed from reference TRBV2 and TRBJ1-1, reads EPEVTQTPSHQVTQMGQEVILRCVPISNHLYFYWYRQILGQKVEFLVSFYNNEISEKSEIFDDQFSVERPDGSNFTLKIRSTKLEDSAMYFCASSSQGMNTEAFFGQGTRLTVV.

The rearrangement uses TRBV28 and TRBJ1-5; TRBD1 might be the D (5 bases). V lost 7 bases, J lost 6 bases, and 16 bases lay in between. Germline V gene sequence: CDR1 MDHEN, CDR2 SYDVKM. The CDR3 is made up of 14 amino acids. CDR3 amino acids: CASIPAGESQPQHF. As DNA, the CDR3 is TGTGCCAGCATTCCCGCGGGGGAGAGTCAGCCCCAGCATTTT.

In this sample, this clone turned up once. The DNA of the CDR3 is TGTGCCAGTAGGGCCGGGAGCTCCTACGAGCAGTACTTC. Amino acid sequence: CASRAGSSYEQYF. The chain recombines TRBV19 with TRBJ2-7; maybe TRBD2 (6 bases). V gave up 6 bases and J gave up 0 bases, with 9 bases separating them. The CDR3 is 13 amino acids. The germline CDR1 and CDR2 sequences are LNHDA and SQIVND (reference sequence). Looking up the rest from reference TRBV19 and TRBJ2-7 gives the full variable domain: DGGITQSPKYLFRKEGQNVTLSCEQNLNHDAMYWYRQDPGQGLRLIYYSQIVNDFQKGDIAEGYSVSREKKESFPLTVTSAQKNPTAFYLCASRAGSSYEQYFGPGTRLTVT.

As for this clone: The sample has other DNA sequences that encode this CDR3 too. In DNA form, the CDR3 reads TGTGCCAGCAGCTTAGGGACAGGGACCTACGAGCAGTACTTC. Its protein is CASSLGTGTYEQYF. The chain is built from TRBV7-2 and TRBJ2-7, with 8 bases fitting TRBD1. The length of the CDR3 is 14 residues. Losses at the gene ends were 1 base for V and 2 bases for J; bases not matched to a gene: 1. CDR1 is SGHTA, CDR2 FQGNSA, per germline.

V is TRBV29-1 and J is TRBJ2-7; tentative D call: TRBD2 (7 bases). This CDR3 is 12 amino acids long. CDR1 is SQVTM, CDR2 ANQGSEA, per germline. V shed 5 bases and J shed 4 bases, with 12 bases lying between them. CDR3: CSVRKGGYEQYF. The DNA of the CDR3 is TGCAGCGTTCGAAAGGGGGGGTACGAGCAGTACTTC.

The genes are TRBV6-4 and TRBJ1-1, with unresolved D. The V and J ends lost 3 bases and 1 base respectively, with 6 bases between them. Germline V gives CDR1 MRHNA, CDR2 SNTAGT. The CDR3 extends over 13 amino acids. CDR3 DNA: TGTGCCAGCAGTGAACGGAGGAACACTGAAGCTTTCTTT. Translating it yields CASSERRNTEAFF.

The V gene is TRBV18, the J gene TRBJ2-2; TRBD2 is a possible D gene (7 bases). V was shortened by 4 bases and J by 4 bases, with 13 bases between the two germline ends. This CDR3 has 15 residues. Germline CDR1 and CDR2: KGHSH and LQKENI. Here the CDR3 reads CASSQQRGATGELFF. CDR3 in DNA: TGTGCCAGCTCACAACAACGGGGGGCCACCGGGGAGCTGTTTTTT.

This chain links TRBV5-4 with TRBJ2-1; 13 bases map to TRBD2. CDR1 is SGHNT and CDR2 is YYREEE in the germline V gene (reference sequence). The trim removed 4 bases at V and 8 bases at J, leaving 9 bases unmatched. This CDR3 has 16 amino acids. The CDR3 sequence is CASSPATSGGFDEQFF. As DNA, the CDR3 is TGTGCCAGCAGCCCAGCGACTAGCGGGGGGTTCGATGAGCAGTTCTTC.

Written as DNA, the CDR3 is TGTGCCAGCAGCTTCCGGGGTAGCAGCACAGATACGCAGTATTTT. Translated: CASSFRGSSTDTQYF. The chain has TRBV7-2 and TRBJ2-3; possibly TRBD2 for D (5 bases). Germline V gives CDR1 SGHTA, CDR2 FQGNSA. The CDR3 has 15 residues. V was shortened by 3 bases and J by 0 bases, with 10 bases between the two germline ends. The full variable domain, in which reference TRBV7-2 and TRBJ2-3 provide the parts outside the CDR3, is GAGVSQSPSNKVTEKGKDVELRCDPISGHTALYWYRQSLGQGLEFLIYFQGNSAPDKSGLPSDRFSAERTGGSVSTLTIQRTQQEDSAVYLCASSFRGSSTDTQYFGPGTRLTVL.

The V and J genes are TRBV6-6 and TRBJ2-3; weak D call: TRBD2 (6 bases). This CDR3 is built from 16 residues. V was cut by 1 base and J by 4 bases, with 15 bases left in between. CDR1 is MNHNY, CDR2 SVGAGI, per germline (reference sequence). The CDR3 sequence: CASSYFEQEGSDTQYF. The DNA of the CDR3 is TGTGCCAGCAGTTACTTTGAGCAGGAGGGATCAGATACGCAGTATTTT.

V and J are TRBV7-9 and TRBJ2-7; 7 bases agree with TRBD2. The V and J ends lost 8 bases and 3 bases, in that order; junction bases with no gene match: 4. There are 12 residues in the CDR3. Germline values: CDR1 SEHNR, CDR2 FQNEAQ (reference sequence). The CDR3 nucleotides read TGTGCCAGCCTCGGGAGGCTCTACGAGCAGTACTTC. This sequence encodes CASLGRLYEQYF.

This clone came up a few times. The chain carries TRBV5-1 and TRBJ2-5, with D perhaps TRBD2 (6 bases). The CDR3 has 14 amino acids. Germline CDR1 SGHRS, CDR2 YFSETQ. V gave up 4 bases and J gave up 9 bases, with 19 bases separating them. CDR3 loop: CASSPVPRENPQYF. As DNA, the CDR3 is TGCGCCAGCAGCCCGGTGCCCCGGGAGAACCCCCAGTACTTC.

The gene calls are TRBV7-3 and TRBJ2-7; a possible D gene is TRBD1 (5 bases). This CDR3 region has 13 residues. The germline gives CDR1 SGHTA, CDR2 FQGTGA. V was clipped by 3 bases and J by 6 bases, with 12 bases between them. The CDR3 spells CASSLRQGSEQYF. In nucleotides, the CDR3 is TGTGCCAGCAGCTTGCGGCAGGGTAGCGAGCAGTACTTC. The full variable domain, in which reference TRBV7-3 and TRBJ2-7 provide the parts outside the CDR3, is GAGVSQTPSNKVTEKGKYVELRCDPISGHTALYWYRQSLGQGPEFLIYFQGTGAADDSGLPNDRFFAVRPEGSVSTLKIQRTERGDSAVYLCASSLRQGSEQYFGPGTRLTVT.

The sample holds a few counts of this clone. V and J are TRBV28 and TRBJ2-7, with 7 positions matching TRBD2. The CDR3 extends over 16 amino acids. The germline V gene has CDR1 MDHEN and CDR2 SYDVKM. Losses at the gene ends were 5 bases for V and 2 bases for J; bases not matched to a gene: 12. CDR3 loop: CASSNLRTSLAYEQYF. CDR3 nucleotide sequence: TGTGCCAGCAGTAATCTCCGGACTAGTTTGGCCTACGAGCAGTACTTC.

The chain combines TRBV4-1 with TRBJ1-1, with D uncertain. Germline CDR1 MGHRA, CDR2 YSYEKL. With 3 bases removed from V and 0 bases from J, the gap between germline ends came to 5 bases. CDR3 length: 13 residues. CDR3 sequence reads: CASSQRVNTEAFF. The CDR3 bases are TGCGCCAGCAGCCAGAGAGTGAACACTGAAGCTTTCTTT.

The chain combines TRBV7-3 with TRBJ2-1, with 7 positions matching TRBD1. The CDR3 has 13 residues. The ends lost 5 bases at V and 7 bases at J; junction bases unmatched: 5. In germline, CDR1 is SGHTA, CDR2 FQGTGA. CDR3 in amino acids: CASSQMTGNEQFF. CDR3 sequence (DNA): TGTGCCAGCAGCCAAATGACAGGGAATGAGCAGTTCTTC.

This clone occurred a few times. CDR3 sequence reads: CSFRGENKGYTF. The CDR3 bases are TGCAGCTTCCGAGGAGAAAACAAGGGCTACACCTTC. The gene calls are TRBV29-1 and TRBJ1-2; D is ambiguous. The CDR3 is made up of 12 amino acids. Germline CDR1 reads SQVTM; CDR2 reads ANQGSEA. V shed 8 bases and J shed 8 bases, with 18 bases lying between them.

The rearrangement links TRBV5-4 to TRBJ1-2, with D unresolved. The CDR3 is made up of 13 amino acids. V dropped 0 bases and J dropped 8 bases, with 11 bases sitting between them. From germline, CDR1 is SGHNT and CDR2 YYREEE (reference sequence). The DNA for the CDR3 is TGTGCCAGCAGCTTGGGGTACGGAGGGGGCTACACCTTC. This codes for CASSLGYGGGYTF.